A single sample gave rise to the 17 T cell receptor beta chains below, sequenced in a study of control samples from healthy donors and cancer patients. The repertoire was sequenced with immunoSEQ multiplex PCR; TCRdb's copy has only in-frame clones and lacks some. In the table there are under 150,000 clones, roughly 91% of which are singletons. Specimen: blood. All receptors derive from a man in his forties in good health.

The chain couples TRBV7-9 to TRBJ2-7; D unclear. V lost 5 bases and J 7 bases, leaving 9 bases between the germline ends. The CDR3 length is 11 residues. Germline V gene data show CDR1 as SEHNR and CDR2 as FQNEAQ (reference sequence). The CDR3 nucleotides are TGTGCCAGCAGCCTTCAGAGGGAGCAGTACTTC. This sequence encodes CASSLQREQYF.

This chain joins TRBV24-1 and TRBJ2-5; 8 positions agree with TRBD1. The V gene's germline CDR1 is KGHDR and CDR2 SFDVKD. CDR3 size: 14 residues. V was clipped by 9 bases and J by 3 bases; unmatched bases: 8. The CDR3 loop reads CATSPDRAKETQYF. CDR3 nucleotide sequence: TGTGCCACCTCCCCGGACAGGGCGAAAGAGACCCAGTACTTC.

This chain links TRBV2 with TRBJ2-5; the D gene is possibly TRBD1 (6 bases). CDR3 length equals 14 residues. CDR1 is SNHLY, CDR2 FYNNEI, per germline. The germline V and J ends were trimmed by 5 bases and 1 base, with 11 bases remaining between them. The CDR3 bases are TGTGCCAGCAGTTATCAGGGGATCCAAGAGACCCAGTACTTC. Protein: CASSYQGIQETQYF.

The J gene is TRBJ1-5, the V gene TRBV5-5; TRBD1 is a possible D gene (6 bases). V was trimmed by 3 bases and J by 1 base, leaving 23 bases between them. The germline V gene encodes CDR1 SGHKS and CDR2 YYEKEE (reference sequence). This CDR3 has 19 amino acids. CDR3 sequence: CASSSRPLRGAPSNQPQHF. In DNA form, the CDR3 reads TGTGCCAGCAGCTCCAGGCCCCTTAGGGGGGCTCCGAGCAATCAGCCCCAGCATTTT.

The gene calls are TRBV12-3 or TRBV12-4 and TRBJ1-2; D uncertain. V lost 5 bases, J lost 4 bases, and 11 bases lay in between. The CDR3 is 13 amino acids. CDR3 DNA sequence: TGTGCCAGCAGTCCCGGAGTGAGCTATGGCTACACCTTC. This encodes CASSPGVSYGYTF.

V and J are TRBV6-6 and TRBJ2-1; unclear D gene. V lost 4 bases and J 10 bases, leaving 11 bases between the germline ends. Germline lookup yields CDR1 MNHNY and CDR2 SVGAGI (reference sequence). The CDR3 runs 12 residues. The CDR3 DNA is TGTGCCAGCAGTTCTTACTACGACGAGCAGTTCTTC. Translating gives CASSSYYDEQFF.

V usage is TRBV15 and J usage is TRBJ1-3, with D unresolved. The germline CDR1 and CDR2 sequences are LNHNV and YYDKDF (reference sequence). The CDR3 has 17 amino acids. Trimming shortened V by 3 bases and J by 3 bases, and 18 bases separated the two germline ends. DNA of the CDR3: TGTGCCACCAGCAGGGAAAAAAGGACGGTTAATGGAAACACCATATATTTT. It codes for CATSREKRTVNGNTIYF. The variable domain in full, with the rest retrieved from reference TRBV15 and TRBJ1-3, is DAMVIQNPRYQVTQFGKPVTLSCSQTLNHNVMYWYQQKSSQAPKLLFHYYDKDFNNEADTPDNFQSRRPNTSFCFLDIRSPGLGDTAMYLCATSREKRTVNGNTIYFGEGSWLTVV.

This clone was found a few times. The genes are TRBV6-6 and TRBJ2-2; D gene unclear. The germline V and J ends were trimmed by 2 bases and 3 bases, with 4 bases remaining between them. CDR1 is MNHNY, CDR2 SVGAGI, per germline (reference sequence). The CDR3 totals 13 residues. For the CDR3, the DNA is TGTGCCAGCAGTTACATCGACACCGGGGAGCTGTTTTTT. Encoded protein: CASSYIDTGELFF.

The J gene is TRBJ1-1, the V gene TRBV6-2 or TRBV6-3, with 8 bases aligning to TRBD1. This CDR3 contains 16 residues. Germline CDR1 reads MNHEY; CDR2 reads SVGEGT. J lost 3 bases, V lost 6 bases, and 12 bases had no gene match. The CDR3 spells CASSHGAGGADTEAFF. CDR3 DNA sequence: TGTGCCAGCAGCCACGGGGCAGGGGGCGCAGACACTGAAGCTTTCTTT.

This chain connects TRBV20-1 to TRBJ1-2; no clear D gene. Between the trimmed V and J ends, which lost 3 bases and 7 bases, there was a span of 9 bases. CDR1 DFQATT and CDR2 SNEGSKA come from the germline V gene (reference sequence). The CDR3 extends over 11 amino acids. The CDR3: CSASTGIGYTF. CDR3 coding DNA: TGCAGTGCTAGCACGGGGATTGGCTACACCTTC.

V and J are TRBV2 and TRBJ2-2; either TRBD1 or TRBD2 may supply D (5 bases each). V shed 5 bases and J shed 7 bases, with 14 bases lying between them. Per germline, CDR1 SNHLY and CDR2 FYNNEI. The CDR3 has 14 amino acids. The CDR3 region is CASSPTFGGGELFF. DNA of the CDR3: TGTGCCAGCAGTCCGACCTTTGGGGGCGGGGAGCTGTTTTTT.

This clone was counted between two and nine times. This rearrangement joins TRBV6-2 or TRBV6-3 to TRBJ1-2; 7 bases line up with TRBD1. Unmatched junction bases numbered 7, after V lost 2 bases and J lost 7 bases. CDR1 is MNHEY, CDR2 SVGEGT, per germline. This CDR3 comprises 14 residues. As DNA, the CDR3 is TGTGCCAGCAGTTACACAGGACGGACAGGTGGCTACACCTTC. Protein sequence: CASSYTGRTGGYTF.

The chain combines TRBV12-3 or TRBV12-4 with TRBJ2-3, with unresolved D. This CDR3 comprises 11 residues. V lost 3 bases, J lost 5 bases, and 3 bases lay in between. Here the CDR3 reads CASSFGDTQYF. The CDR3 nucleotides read TGTGCCAGCAGTTTTGGAGATACGCAGTATTTT.

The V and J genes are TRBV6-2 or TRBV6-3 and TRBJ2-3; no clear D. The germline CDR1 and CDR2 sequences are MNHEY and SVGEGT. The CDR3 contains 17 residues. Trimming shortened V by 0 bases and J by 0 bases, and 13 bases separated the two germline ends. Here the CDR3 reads CASSYSIRVFSTDTQYF. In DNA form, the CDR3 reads TGTGCCAGCAGTTACTCGATTCGGGTTTTTAGCACAGATACGCAGTATTTT.

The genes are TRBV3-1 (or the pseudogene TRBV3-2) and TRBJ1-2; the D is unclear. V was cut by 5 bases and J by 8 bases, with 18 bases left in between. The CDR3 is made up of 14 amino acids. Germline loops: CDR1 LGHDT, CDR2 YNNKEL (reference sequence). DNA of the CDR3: TGTGCCAGCAGCGGAATACACTATTCTGGAGGCTACACCTTC. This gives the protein CASSGIHYSGGYTF.

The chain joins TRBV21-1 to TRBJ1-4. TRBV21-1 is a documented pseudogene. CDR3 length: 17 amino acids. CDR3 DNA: TGTGCCAGCAGCAAAGCAACCCCGGGACCGGCTAATGAAAAACTGTTTTTT. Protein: CASSKATPGPANEKLFF.

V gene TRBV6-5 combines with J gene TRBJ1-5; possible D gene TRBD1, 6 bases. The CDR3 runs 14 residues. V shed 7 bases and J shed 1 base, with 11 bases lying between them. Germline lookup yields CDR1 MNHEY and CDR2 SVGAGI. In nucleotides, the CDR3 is TGTGCCAGCACGTCGGGGGCAAGCAATCAGCCCCAGCATTTT. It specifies CASTSGASNQPQHF.